The source of this T cell receptor (beta chain) is a study of shared clonotypes between healthy human individuals. The CDR3 consists of 14 residues. With V trimmed by 5 bases and J by 6 bases, 9 bases remained unmatched. The germline V gene encodes CDR1 SGHTA and CDR2 FQGNSA. Note on this clone: The antigen is unknown.

Clones were sequenced by immunoSEQ multiplex PCR, and TCRdb holds only the in-frame ones, with some missing. The sample records about a million clones, about 80% being singletons. Notes on the study in general: Only blood samples were collected, and tissue repertoires likely differ. Of the naive CD4 clonotypes, about 5% were shared across a few donors. Rarefaction exposed incomplete sorted-subset sequencing despite large depth.

V gene TRBV7-2 combines with J gene TRBJ1-2, with 7 bases identical to TRBD1. Sequenced material: memory CD4+ T cells from PBMCs. Subset indicated: CD45RA-negative fraction. This sequence was found in a man between 18 and 29 years old in good health. Some clones in this sample may be carry-over from other donors' samples. Here the CDR3 reads CASSPKTGMDGYTF. The CDR3 bases are TGTGCCAGCAGCCCTAAGACAGGGATGGATGGCTACACCTTC.